Sequencing of this T cell receptor beta chain was carried out in a study of low-dose radiotherapy and immunotherapy resistance in tumors. About the research overall: Doses delivered to Cohort 2 were 1 Gy per fraction every two weeks, amounting to 13 Gy over 26 weeks. Treatment included intravenous cyclophosphamide dosed at 200 mg/m2 every two weeks, one day before radiation and immunotherapy. Aspirin 300 mg was given orally each day for four cycles from cycle 1 day 1.

The sample's time point: after trial treatment. Sample treatment: LDRT plus nivolumab, ipilimumab, low-dose cyclophosphamide and aspirin (RACIN trial). Alpha- and beta-chain coverage of first-strand cDNA came from TRAV- and TRBV-specific primers. TCRs underwent roughly 19 PCR cycles of amplification with a constant-region primer and V-primer adapter. TCRdb reanalysed the reads using MiXCR and keeps one entry per CDR3 protein. The table shows 60,000 or so distinct CDR3 sequences, with 23% occurring only once. This clonotype was obtained from a male donor with prostate cancer. The specimen was PBMCs, collected after low-dose radiotherapy plus immunotherapy.

CDR3 residues: CSAKGMGGSGNTIYF. The CDR3 coding sequence is TGCAGTGCGAAGGGTATGGGTGGCTCTGGAAACACCATATATTTT. This chain uses TRBV20-1 with TRBJ1-3, with D hard to call. This CDR3 contains 15 residues. Germline V CDR1 and CDR2: DFQATT, SNEGSKA (reference sequence). V lost 6 bases to trimming and J lost 0 bases, with 15 bases between them.